The 11 T cell receptor beta chains in this list originate from one sample, sequenced in a study of T-cell memory formation after mild COVID-19 (dated by TCRdb to about 2021). Receptors were amplified or captured by 5' RACE. The listed sequencing device is Illumina NovaSeq 6000. TCRdb reran the public reads through fastp at Q25 and MiXCR, keeping productive beta chains. Entries are consolidated by CDR3 protein sequence, retaining the most common genes and DNA. The sample table contains about 350,000 distinct CDR3 sequences; only one count was recorded for roughly 13% of them. About a fifth of the sample goes to the ten largest clones. Sequenced: PBMCs or a T cell subset sorted from them (not recorded which). These receptors were taken from a man younger than 35 who had mild COVID-19 (a few samples of this study predate the infection). The sample titles of this study are shuffled in the database, so cell type and time point are left out; the donor was told from shared clones.

The J gene is TRBJ2-3, the V gene TRBV7-9; TRBD2 might be the D (5 bases). The CDR3 loop spans 12 amino acids. Trimming pared 3 bases from V and 6 bases from J, leaving 7 bases between. CDR1 is SEHNR, CDR2 FQNEAQ, per germline (reference sequence). CDR3 nucleotides: TGTGCCAGCAGCTTCGGGGTTGATACGCAGTATTTT. Amino acid sequence: CASSFGVDTQYF.

In this sample, this clonotype turned up a few times. The gene calls are TRBV6-1 and TRBJ1-4, with TRBD1 identical over 7 bases. The V gene end was trimmed by 0 bases and the J gene end by 2 bases; junction bases not matched to a gene: 0. This CDR3 is built from 15 residues. Germline V gives CDR1 MNHNS, CDR2 SASEGT. The CDR3 bases are TGTGCCAGCAGTGAAGCAGGGGGCACTAATGAAAAACTGTTTTTT. Its translation: CASSEAGGTNEKLFF.

The chain links TRBV7-3 to TRBJ2-5; 7 nucleotides match TRBD1. This CDR3 is 13 amino acids long. V was pared by 3 bases and J by 4 bases, with 2 bases of the junction left unmatched. The germline CDR1 and CDR2 sequences are SGHTA and FQGTGA. As DNA, the CDR3 is TGTGCCAGCAGCTTGGACAGGCGAGAGACCCAGTACTTC. It specifies CASSLDRRETQYF.

V is TRBV6-2 or TRBV6-3 and J is TRBJ2-5; D is uncertain. The CDR3 covers 12 residues. The V end lost 2 bases, the J end lost 5 bases, and 6 bases lay between the germline ends. Germline lookup yields CDR1 MNHEY and CDR2 SVGEGT. The CDR3 DNA reads TGTGCCAGCAGTTACGAGTCCGAGACCCAGTACTTC. Translating gives CASSYESETQYF.

The chain employs TRBV11-2 and TRBJ2-1; 9 nucleotides line up with TRBD2. Germline V gene data show CDR1 as SGHAT and CDR2 as FQNNGV. CDR3 length: 13 amino acids. V gave up 7 bases and J gave up 2 bases; unmatched junction bases: 0. The CDR3 bases are TGTGCCAGCATAGCGGGGGCCTACAATGAGCAGTTCTTC. It is translated as CASIAGAYNEQFF.

This clonotype was counted many times. The genes are TRBV4-3 and TRBJ1-2, with D unresolved. Looked up from germline, CDR1 is LGHNA and CDR2 is YSLEER. The CDR3 sequence is 13 residues long. The V and J ends lost 0 bases and 7 bases respectively, with 9 bases between them. The CDR3 loop is CASSQESWGGYTF. CDR3 DNA: TGCGCCAGCAGCCAAGAGTCCTGGGGTGGCTACACCTTC.

This clonotype showed up just a few times. The rearrangement joins TRBV4-3 to TRBJ2-1; the D is unclear. The V gene's germline CDR1 is LGHNA and CDR2 YSLEER. The CDR3 is 14 residues long. V was clipped by 0 bases and J by 9 bases, with 12 bases between them. The CDR3 loop reads CASSQEALMGEQFF. CDR3 sequence (DNA): TGCGCCAGCAGCCAAGAAGCCCTCATGGGTGAGCAGTTCTTC.

In its sample, this clonotype was seen a few times. J is TRBJ2-7 and V is TRBV27; unclear D gene. Germline CDR1 MNHEY, CDR2 SMNVEV (reference sequence). This CDR3 spans 12 amino acids. V dropped 0 bases and J dropped 8 bases, with 8 bases sitting between them. CDR3 amino acids: CASSLSGAQQYF. The CDR3 nucleotides read TGTGCCAGCAGTTTATCTGGCGCGCAGCAGTACTTC.

This clonotype was detected a few times. The gene calls are TRBV7-9 and TRBJ2-5; D is ambiguous. The CDR3 totals 15 residues. Trimming took 3 bases from V and 7 from J, leaving 18 bases between them. Germline CDR1 reads SEHNR; CDR2 reads FQNEAQ (reference sequence). The CDR3 bases are TGTGCCAGCAGCTTGTTCGAGAGCCTGGCAGCGACCCAGTACTTC. Protein product: CASSLFESLAATQYF.

The rearrangement links TRBV7-3 to TRBJ2-3, with no clear D. The CDR3 consists of 16 residues. V lost 1 base and J lost 5, with 16 bases in between. CDR1 and CDR2 from the germline V gene are SGHTA and FQGTGA. CDR3 sequence (DNA): TGTGCCAGCAGCTTAAGAGCCCCCGCAAAGGGAGATACGCAGTATTTT. This codes for CASSLRAPAKGDTQYF.

In this sample, this clonotype turned up many times. This chain uses TRBV12-3 or TRBV12-4 with TRBJ1-2; maybe TRBD1 (6 bases). CDR3 size: 15 residues. The germline V and J ends were trimmed by 3 bases and 2 bases, with 13 bases remaining between them. In DNA, the CDR3 is TGTGCCAGCAGTTTGTTGGACAGAGAAAACTATGGCTACACCTTC. The encoded protein is CASSLLDRENYGYTF.